This is a list of T cell receptor beta chains from one sample in a study of blood T cell repertoires in COVID-19. The protocol was immunoSEQ multiplex PCR, while the TCRdb copy is restricted to in-frame clones and leaves out a portion. Altogether 65,000 to 85,000 clones are present, about 93% being singletons, with the ten largest covering roughly 7.2%. Sequenced input: peripheral blood. The source is a human donor in a cohort sampled during active COVID-19. The CDR3 runs from the conserved cysteine through the conserved F or W. A D gene is named only where the DNA matches it firmly. Clone size appears in some rows only: once, few, many, or a class for an expanded clone.

CASSSTGGSGNTIYF	TGTGCCAGCAGTTCGACAGGGGGCTCTGGAAACACCATATATTTT	TRBV6-5	TRBJ1-3	NA	TRBD1
CASSLGAGRDEQYF	TGTGCCAGCAGCTTGGGGGCAGGGCGCGACGAGCAGTACTTC	TRBV11-1	TRBJ2-7	NA	NA
CASETGTGMSYTF	TGCGCCAGCGAGACCGGGACAGGGATGAGCTACACCTTC	TRBV5-1	TRBJ1-2	NA	TRBD1
CASRRTVLNYGYTF	TGTGCCAGCAGGCGGACAGTATTAAACTATGGCTACACCTTC	TRBV27	TRBJ1-2	NA	NA
CASSSGTSGYSRTGELFF	TGTGCCAGCAGCTCCGGGACTAGCGGATACTCGAGGACCGGGGAGCTGTTTTTT	TRBV11-2	TRBJ2-2	NA	TRBD2
CAWSVKGAVPEQYF	TGTGCCTGGAGTGTCAAAGGGGCGGTCCCCGAGCAGTACTTC	TRBV30	TRBJ2-7	NA	NA
CASSYRDRVYNEQFF	TGTGCCAGCAGCTACCGGGACAGGGTTTACAATGAGCAGTTCTTC	TRBV11-2	TRBJ2-1	NA	TRBD1
CASNQLGPRETQYF	TGTGCCAGCAACCAACTAGGGCCGCGGGAGACCCAGTACTTC	TRBV6-6	TRBJ2-5	NA	NA
CASSEAPSPGYTF	TGTGCCAGCAGTGAAGCACCTAGCCCCGGCTACACCTTC	TRBV2	TRBJ1-2	NA	NA
CAWSVIGQGNQPQHF	TGTGCCTGGAGTGTCATCGGACAGGGCAATCAGCCCCAGCATTTT	TRBV30	TRBJ1-5	NA	TRBD1
CASSQVKGGQGNSPLHF	TGTGCCAGCAGCCAAGTAAAGGGAGGTCAGGGTAATTCACCCCTCCACTTT	TRBV3-1/TRBV3-2	TRBJ1-6	NA	NA
CASSLSSGLETQYF	TGTGCCAGCAGTTTATCGTCGGGGTTGGAGACCCAGTACTTC	TRBV27	TRBJ2-5	NA	NA
CASGFPGSVNSPLHF	TGTGCCAGCGGCTTTCCAGGATCCGTTAATTCACCCCTCCACTTT	TRBV28	TRBJ1-6	NA	NA
CASSVEDSGGTDTQYF	TGTGCCAGCAGCGTAGAGGATAGCGGGGGCACAGATACGCAGTATTTT	TRBV9	TRBJ2-3	NA	TRBD2
CAVPQAGFTDTQYF	TGTGCCGTCCCTCAGGCGGGGTTCACAGATACGCAGTATTTT	TRBV7-9	TRBJ2-3	NA	NA
CASSIERQPQHF	TGTGCCAGTAGTATAGAGAGGCAGCCCCAGCATTTT	TRBV19	TRBJ1-5	NA	NA
CASNPREWQLQEKLFF	TGTGCCAGCAATCCCCGGGAATGGCAGTTGCAAGAAAAACTGTTTTTT	TRBV28	TRBJ1-4	NA	NA
CASSSGFPQPQHF	TGTGCCAGCAGCTCAGGGTTCCCTCAGCCCCAGCATTTT	TRBV7-2	TRBJ1-5	NA	NA
CASSGQSFTEAFF	TGTGCCAGCTCAGGACAGTCTTTCACTGAAGCTTTCTTT	TRBV18	TRBJ1-1	NA	NA
CASSQDLGQTGELFF	TGTGCCAGCAGCCAAGATCTGGGACAAACCGGGGAGCTGTTTTTT	TRBV3-1/TRBV3-2	TRBJ2-2	NA	NA
CAVGSGVDTGELFF	TGTGCCGTAGGTAGCGGGGTGGACACCGGGGAGCTGTTTTTT	TRBV6-5	TRBJ2-2	NA	TRBD2
CASRAGVNRAVQETQYF	TGTGCCAGCAGGGCAGGAGTTAACAGGGCCGTTCAAGAGACCCAGTACTTC	TRBV27	TRBJ2-5	NA	NA
CASSQSTSGGALEQYF	TGCGCCAGCAGCCAGTCTACTAGCGGGGGGGCACTTGAGCAGTACTTC	TRBV4-3	TRBJ2-7	NA	TRBD2
CASSAGGRGGYTF	TGCGCCAGCAGCGCAGGGGGCCGGGGTGGCTACACCTTC	TRBV5-1	TRBJ1-2	NA	TRBD1
CASSQTGSNQPQHF	TGTGCCAGCAGCCAGACAGGTAGCAATCAGCCCCAGCATTTT	TRBV28	TRBJ1-5	NA	NA
CASSQGGVSGANVLTF	TGCGCCAGCAGCCAAGGCGGAGTTTCTGGGGCCAACGTCCTGACTTTC	TRBV4-1	TRBJ2-6	NA	NA
CASSTGQGRLSTEAFF	TGTGCCAGCAGCACCGGACAGGGCCGATTGAGTACTGAAGCTTTCTTT	TRBV5-4	TRBJ1-1	NA	TRBD1
CASSPLTGRGSEKETQYF	TGTGCCAGCAGTCCACTCACGGGCAGGGGGAGCGAAAAAGAGACCCAGTACTTC	TRBV27	TRBJ2-5	NA	TRBD1
CASRQEPFYGYTF	TGTGCCAGCAGACAGGAACCTTTCTATGGCTACACCTTC	TRBV2	TRBJ1-2	NA	NA
CASSDRGGGNTIYF	TGTGCCAGCAGCGACCGAGGTGGTGGAAACACCATATATTTT	TRBV14	TRBJ1-3	medium-sized	NA
CASSLEKEAYSNQPQHF	TGTGCCAGCAGCTTAGAAAAAGAGGCTTATAGCAATCAGCCCCAGCATTTT	TRBV13	TRBJ1-5	NA	NA
CASSLGQVNTEAFF	TGTGCCAGCAGCTTAGGTCAGGTGAACACTGAAGCTTTCTTT	TRBV7-9	TRBJ1-1	NA	NA
CASSFSHTTYEQYF	TGTGCCAGCAGCTTCAGTCACACTACCTACGAGCAGTACTTC	TRBV5-4	TRBJ2-7	once	NA
CASSFYQGNDYNEQFF	TGTGCCAGCAGCTTTTACCAGGGGAATGATTACAATGAGCAGTTCTTC	TRBV5-6	TRBJ2-1	NA	NA
CASSVLQGAAGNTIYF	TGCGCCAGCAGCGTATTACAGGGGGCTGCCGGAAACACCATATATTTT	TRBV5-1	TRBJ1-3	NA	TRBD1
CATSDVGDPEAFF	TGTGCCACCAGTGACGTAGGGGATCCAGAAGCTTTCTTT	TRBV24-1	TRBJ1-1	NA	NA
CASSEAGGNYGYTF	TGTGCCAGCAGTGAGGCAGGGGGCAACTATGGCTACACCTTC	TRBV6-1	TRBJ1-2	NA	TRBD1
CASSSPTGGLISYGYTF	TGTGCCAGCAGTTCCCCGACAGGGGGCTTGATAAGCTATGGCTACACCTTC	TRBV28	TRBJ1-2	NA	TRBD1
CASSRFQTGMHEKLFF	TGTGCCAGCAGCAGATTTCAGACAGGGATGCATGAAAAACTGTTTTTT	TRBV7-8	TRBJ1-4	NA	TRBD1
CASKLRRVWTEAFF	TGCGCCAGCAAGTTACGCCGAGTATGGACTGAAGCTTTCTTT	TRBV10-1	TRBJ1-1	few	NA
CASSLVQTYEQYF	TGTGCCAGCAGCTTAGTACAGACCTACGAGCAGTACTTC	TRBV7-2	TRBJ2-7	NA	NA
CACGTGETANYGYTF	TGTGCCTGCGGGACAGGGGAAACAGCTAACTATGGCTACACCTTC	TRBV30	TRBJ1-2	NA	TRBD1
CASSAPRDRAETQYF	TGTGCCAGCAGTGCCCCGCGGGACAGGGCAGAGACCCAGTACTTC	TRBV2	TRBJ2-5	NA	TRBD1
CASSSRTSATSTDTQYF	TGCGCCAGCAGCTCCCGGACTAGCGCGACTAGCACAGATACGCAGTATTTT	TRBV5-1	TRBJ2-3	NA	TRBD2
CASNPVGGLAEAFF	TGTGCCAGCAATCCCGTAGGGGGTTTGGCTGAAGCTTTCTTT	TRBV6-5	TRBJ1-1	once	NA
CASTPFGTSGSYEQYF	TGTGCCAGCACCCCATTTGGGACTAGCGGCTCCTACGAGCAGTACTTC	TRBV11-2	TRBJ2-7	NA	TRBD2
CASSGGQIHEAFF	TGTGCCAGCAGCGGGGGACAGATACATGAAGCTTTCTTT	TRBV5-5	TRBJ1-1	NA	TRBD1
CSVDGTGGLANYGYTF	TGCAGCGTAGATGGGACAGGGGGGCTGGCTAACTATGGCTACACCTTC	TRBV29-1	TRBJ1-2	NA	TRBD1
CASSQVTSGGEQFF	TGTGCCAGCAGCCAAGTGACTAGCGGGGGTGAGCAGTTCTTC	TRBV3-1/TRBV3-2	TRBJ2-1	NA	TRBD2
CAINGDSSTDTQYF	TGTGCCATCAACGGGGACAGCAGCACAGATACGCAGTATTTT	TRBV10-3	TRBJ2-3	NA	TRBD1
CASSQGSGSAQHF	TGTGCCAGCAGCCAAGGATCAGGTTCAGCCCAGCATTTT	TRBV3-1/TRBV3-2	TRBJ1-5	NA	NA
CASSIEGAARGKGYTF	TGTGCCAGTAGTATAGAAGGAGCGGCCAGGGGTAAAGGCTACACCTTC	TRBV19	TRBJ1-2	NA	NA
CASSEGTGETQYF	TGTGCCAGCAGTGAAGGCACGGGGGAGACCCAGTACTTC	TRBV2	TRBJ2-5	NA	NA
CASSGTQGSTEAFF	TGTGCCAGCAGCGGGACACAGGGTAGCACTGAAGCTTTCTTT	TRBV5-6	TRBJ1-1	NA	NA
CASRGASFTGELFF	TGTGCCAGCCGGGGGGCTAGTTTCACCGGGGAGCTGTTTTTT	TRBV2	TRBJ2-2	NA	NA
CASSIGTGSDTQYF	TGTGCCAGCAGCATCGGGACAGGTTCAGATACGCAGTATTTT	TRBV7-2	TRBJ2-3	NA	TRBD1
CASSSRFQGGAYEQYF	TGTGCCAGCAGCTCCCGGTTTCAAGGAGGGGCCTACGAGCAGTACTTC	TRBV5-6	TRBJ2-7	NA	NA
CASSSSYSGQETQYF	TGCGCCAGCAGCTCTTCATATAGCGGACAAGAGACCCAGTACTTC	TRBV5-1	TRBJ2-5	NA	NA
CASCLAIRGGAPPRTGELFF	TGCGCCAGCTGCTTGGCTATTCGCGGGGGGGCCCCCCCGCGGACCGGGGAGCTGTTTTTT	TRBV5-1	TRBJ2-2	NA	TRBD2
CASGNSGDRGHNSPLHF	TGTGCCAGCGGGAATTCGGGGGACAGGGGACATAATTCACCCCTCCACTTT	TRBV9	TRBJ1-6	NA	TRBD1